The 5 T cell receptor beta chains below come from one sample, sequenced in a study of blood T cell repertoires in COVID-19. Repertoires were generated with immunoSEQ multiplex PCR, while TCRdb's copy carries only in-frame clones and drops some. Here the sample spans 150,000 to 200,000 clones, roughly 80% being singletons. The material sequenced was peripheral blood. The receptors stem from a man in his fifties or sixties with active or convalescent COVID-19.

J is TRBJ2-7 and V is TRBV5-1; 7 positions match TRBD1. This CDR3 region has 13 residues. Trimming took 4 bases from V and 3 from J; bases not matched to a gene: 4. Germline CDR1 is SGHRS and CDR2 is YFSETQ. CDR3 nucleotide sequence: TGCGCCAGCAGCCCGGGACAGATCTACGAGCAGTACTTC. The encoded protein is CASSPGQIYEQYF.

This rearrangement joins TRBV5-6 to TRBJ2-2; D is possibly TRBD1 (6 bases). The V end lost 0 bases, the J end lost 3 bases, and 12 bases lay between the germline ends. Germline CDR1 SGHDT, CDR2 YYEEEE. The length of the CDR3 is 16 residues. The CDR3 DNA reads TGTGCCAGCAGCTTGGGATGGGGGCGGGACACCGGGGAGCTGTTTTTT. Translation: CASSLGWGRDTGELFF.

This clone was seen just once. The same CDR3 also results from other DNA sequences found in this sample. The chain couples TRBV5-4 to TRBJ2-7; D perhaps matches TRBD1 (5 bases). The CDR3 contains 13 residues. Germline V lookup: CDR1 SGHNT, CDR2 YYREEE (reference sequence). Trimming cost V 0 bases and J 3 bases, with 7 bases left between them. CDR3 nucleotide sequence: TGTGCCAGCAGCTTGGATAGGGGCTACGAGCAGTACTTC. This encodes CASSLDRGYEQYF.

This chain connects TRBV24-1 to TRBJ2-3; 10 bases fit TRBD2. This CDR3 spans 15 amino acids. Germline V gene sequence: CDR1 KGHDR, CDR2 SFDVKD. V trimming: 4 bases; J trimming: 0 bases; junction bases outside the gene matches: 0. The CDR3, as DNA: TGTGCCACCAGTGAGACTAGCGGGAGCACAGATACGCAGTATTTT. It yields the protein CATSETSGSTDTQYF.

V is TRBV14 and J is TRBJ2-2; 7 bases are shared with TRBD1. The CDR3 totals 15 residues. Trimming took 4 bases from V and 11 from J; bases not matched to a gene: 13. CDR1 SGHDN and CDR2 FVKESK come from the germline V gene. CDR3 residues: CASSRIQGSASELFF. For the CDR3, the DNA is TGTGCCAGCAGCCGGATACAGGGGAGTGCGTCAGAGCTGTTTTTT.